This entry concerns a single TCR beta chain. Its cognate antigen is unknown. The CDR3 has 15 residues. Germline values: CDR1 MGHRA, CDR2 YSYEKL. With 0 bases removed from V and 2 bases from J, the gap between germline ends came to 11 bases. The sample is drawn from a study of OX40 agonist ivuxolimab in advanced cancers. Overall study context: Patients received intravenous ivuxolimab every 2 weeks at 0.01 to 10 mg/kg. Study results and caveats: Low levels of normalized T-cell clonal expansion also appeared in some nonresponders. Clonal expansion from baseline to week 6 occurred in both CD4+ and CD8+ T cells.

Generated by immunoSEQ multiplex PCR, the TCRdb table keeps only in-frame clones and is missing some. The profile covers 50,000 to 60,000 clones, with approximately 91% appearing a single time and roughly 3.8% taken by the ten largest. People who had autoimmune disease history or systemic immunosuppression were excluded. V gene TRBV4-1 combines with J gene TRBJ2-7; possibly TRBD1 for D (7 bases). The sequences come from CD4+ or CD8+ T cells sorted from blood, collected in a trial of the OX40 agonist ivuxolimab. The clonotype originates from an adult with an advanced solid tumor such as melanoma, head and neck, liver or kidney cancer. CDR3 sequence: CASSQEARGAYEQYF. For the CDR3, the DNA is TGCGCCAGCAGCCAAGAAGCCAGGGGGGCCTACGAGCAGTACTTC.